These 29 T cell receptor beta chains share one sample of origin, sequenced in a study of blood T cell repertoires in COVID-19. The assay was immunoSEQ multiplex PCR, and TCRdb's table has in-frame clones only and misses some. The sample shows 200,000 to 250,000 clones, 75% to 90% of them seen only once. Sequencing input: peripheral blood. These receptors all come from a woman in her 40s with acute or convalescent COVID-19.

The J gene is TRBJ2-3, the V gene TRBV5-1; the D gene is possibly TRBD2 (5 bases). Trimming removed 0 bases at V and 2 bases at J, with 7 bases between. This CDR3 contains 14 residues. Germline CDR1 is SGHRS and CDR2 is YFSETQ. Written as DNA, the CDR3 is TGCGCCAGCAGCTTGGGAGACTACACAGATACGCAGTATTTT. Its translation is CASSLGDYTDTQYF.

The chain joins TRBV3-1 (or the pseudogene TRBV3-2) to TRBJ1-6; 11 bases agree with TRBD1. With 4 bases clipped from V and 9 bases from J, the junction kept 2 bases outside the gene matches. The CDR3 runs 14 residues. Germline-derived CDR1 and CDR2 are LGHDT and YNNKEL (reference sequence). The CDR3 is CASSLGQGVSPLHF. CDR3 nucleotide sequence: TGTGCCAGCAGCCTGGGACAGGGGGTTTCACCCCTCCACTTT.

The rearrangement joins TRBV11-2 to TRBJ2-1; 8 bases align to TRBD2. Germline V gene sequence: CDR1 SGHAT, CDR2 FQNNGV. CDR3 length: 19 residues. Trimming at V came to 7 bases and at J to 4 bases, leaving 21 bases not matched to a gene. CDR3 bases: TGTGCCAGCATCGAATTCCTCCCCAGCGGGGGAGGCCCTTACAATGAGCAGTTCTTC. Translated, it gives CASIEFLPSGGGPYNEQFF.

This sequence joins TRBV6-4 and TRBJ2-7; 7 nucleotides agree with TRBD2. The V gene end was trimmed by 8 bases and the J gene end by 1 base; junction bases not matched to a gene: 14. Per germline, CDR1 MRHNA and CDR2 SNTAGT. The CDR3 is 16 residues long. The CDR3 reads CASPGRRASGSYEQYV. CDR3 in DNA: TGTGCCAGCCCGGGGCGCCGGGCTAGCGGATCCTACGAGCAGTACGTC.

The V and J genes are TRBV4-1 and TRBJ1-1; the D is unclear. CDR1 is MGHRA and CDR2 is YSYEKL in the germline V gene. CDR3 length: 15 amino acids. With 0 bases removed from V and 1 base from J, the gap between germline ends came to 9 bases. CDR3 loop: CASSQDREANTEAFF. Here the CDR3 DNA reads TGCGCCAGCAGCCAAGATCGAGAGGCGAACACTGAAGCTTTCTTT.

This clone was seen a single time. The chain joins TRBV15 to TRBJ2-3; 11 bases agree with TRBD2. The CDR3 spans 16 residues. Trimming at V came to 2 bases and at J to 5 bases, leaving 6 bases not matched to a gene. Germline loops: CDR1 LNHNV, CDR2 YYDKDF (reference sequence). CDR3 bases: TGTGCCACCAGCAGACTGACTAGCGGGGTCGGAGATACGCAGTATTTT. This translates into CATSRLTSGVGDTQYF.

V and J are TRBV30 and TRBJ2-3; 13 nucleotides align to TRBD2. Germline CDR1 reads GTSNPN; CDR2 reads SVGIG (reference sequence). CDR3 length: 13 amino acids. Losses at the gene ends were 7 bases for V and 6 bases for J; bases not matched to a gene: 4. CDR3 region: CASRLAGGDTQYF. DNA of the CDR3: TGTGCCTCGAGACTAGCGGGGGGCGATACGCAGTATTTT.

V usage is TRBV7-9 and J usage is TRBJ2-1; D is unclear. CDR3 length: 14 residues. V was pared by 2 bases and J by 7 bases, with 12 bases between. The germline V gene has CDR1 SEHNR and CDR2 FQNEAQ (reference sequence). CDR3 DNA: TGTGCCAGCAGCTTATTCTTGACTGCAAATGAGCAGTTCTTC. Amino acids: CASSLFLTANEQFF.

The genes are TRBV27 and TRBJ1-2; D may be TRBD1 (6 bases). With 1 base removed from V and 0 bases from J, the gap between germline ends came to 18 bases. Germline CDR1 reads MNHEY; CDR2 reads SMNVEV (reference sequence). The CDR3 runs to 18 residues. The CDR3 coding sequence is TGTGCCAGCAGTTTATGGGGGCCTGCAGGGGAAGCTAACTATGGCTACACCTTC. Translation gives CASSLWGPAGEANYGYTF.

The gene calls are TRBV10-3 and TRBJ1-4; D unresolved. This CDR3 is 15 amino acids long. Trimming removed 4 bases from V and 7 bases from J, with 16 bases in between. Germline V CDR1 and CDR2: ENHRY, SYGVKD. This CDR3 is CAISAEGNRLEKLFF. The CDR3 DNA is TGTGCCATCAGTGCGGAGGGTAACCGACTTGAAAAACTGTTTTTT.

The V and J genes are TRBV2 and TRBJ2-3, with 9 bases that match TRBD2. Trimming took 8 bases from V and 7 from J; bases not matched to a gene: 10. This CDR3 has 14 amino acids. CDR1 is SNHLY, CDR2 FYNNEI, per germline. The CDR3 DNA is TGTGCCAGCTCGAGGGCACTAGCGGGCCATACGCAGTATTTT. Translating gives CASSRALAGHTQYF. Full variable domain (remainder filled in from reference TRBV2 and TRBJ2-3): EPEVTQTPSHQVTQMGQEVILRCVPISNHLYFYWYRQILGQKVEFLVSFYNNEISEKSEIFDDQFSVERPDGSNFTLKIRSTKLEDSAMYFCASSRALAGHTQYFGPGTRLTVL.

This clone was found once. The V and J genes are TRBV5-1 and TRBJ1-4, with 8 bases identical to TRBD1. The ends lost 0 bases at V and 5 bases at J; junction bases unmatched: 12. This CDR3 is built from 18 residues. Germline lookup yields CDR1 SGHRS and CDR2 YFSETQ. The CDR3 here is CASSLGLYVGQGNEKLFF. CDR3 nucleotide sequence: TGCGCCAGCAGCTTGGGTCTTTACGTTGGACAGGGAAATGAAAAACTGTTTTTT.

The chain carries TRBV7-8 and TRBJ2-3; 11 bases are shared with TRBD2. V lost 5 bases, J lost 6 bases, and 1 base stayed unmatched. The CDR3 runs 13 residues. Germline V gives CDR1 SGHVS, CDR2 FQNEAQ. CDR3 in DNA: TGTGCCAGCAGCCGACTAGCGGGGGATACGCAGTATTTT. It codes for CASSRLAGDTQYF.

The chain recombines TRBV5-4 with TRBJ2-1, with 9 bases fitting TRBD2. V lost 0 bases to trimming and J lost 7 bases; unmatched junction nucleotides: 5. Germline CDR1 reads SGHNT; CDR2 reads YYREEE (reference sequence). CDR3 size: 15 residues. As DNA, the CDR3 is TGTGCCAGCAGCTTGGTTGCGGGGGGGTCTAATGAGCAGTTCTTC. It codes for CASSLVAGGSNEQFF.

CDR3 in DNA: TGTGCCAGCTCAGAAGGGGGGGATCCCCTGTTTTTT. Its protein product is CASSEGGDPLFF. The rearrangement links TRBV18 to TRBJ1-4; D is perhaps TRBD1 (6 bases). CDR1 and CDR2 (germline): KGHSH, LQKENI. V gave up 5 bases and J gave up 14 bases, with 15 bases separating them. This CDR3 contains 12 residues.

The V and J genes are TRBV7-7 and TRBJ1-4; TRBD1 agrees at 7 bases. There are 14 residues in the CDR3. The germline CDR1 and CDR2 sequences are SSHAT and FNYEAQ (reference sequence). After removal of 2 bases from V and 10 bases from J, the junction contained 7 bases not matched to a gene. In nucleotides, the CDR3 is TGTGCCAGCAGCTTAAATGACAGGGACGGAAAACTGTTTTTT. Protein: CASSLNDRDGKLFF.

The chain joins TRBV9 to TRBJ2-1, with 9 positions matching TRBD1. The CDR3 extends over 14 amino acids. V lost 4 bases, J lost 7 bases, and 6 bases stayed unmatched. Germline assignment: CDR1 SGDLS and CDR2 YYNGEE. CDR3 residues: CASSPWTGVNEQFF. The CDR3 region has the DNA TGTGCCAGCAGCCCATGGACAGGGGTGAATGAGCAGTTCTTC.

This chain links TRBV11-2 with TRBJ1-4; no firm D call. This CDR3 region has 16 residues. V dropped 1 base and J dropped 7 bases, with 16 bases sitting between them. In germline, CDR1 is SGHAT, CDR2 FQNNGV. The CDR3 loop reads CASSLGRQILGEKLFF. DNA for the CDR3: TGTGCCAGCAGCTTAGGTCGACAAATTTTGGGTGAAAAACTGTTTTTT.

The rearrangement joins TRBV29-1 to TRBJ2-3, with 7 bases that match TRBD2. There are 15 residues in the CDR3. Germline CDR1 is SQVTM and CDR2 is ANQGSEA. CDR3 region: CTIDRVAGFTDTQYF. CDR3 bases: TGCACCATTGATCGGGTAGCGGGTTTCACAGATACGCAGTATTTT.

The chain joins TRBV10-3 to TRBJ2-5, with TRBD2 matching 10 bases. Germline V gene lookup returns CDR1 ENHRY and CDR2 SYGVKD. V trimming: 4 bases; J trimming: 4 bases; junction bases outside the gene matches: 9. The CDR3 covers 16 residues. The DNA of the CDR3 is TGTGCCATCAGTGCCCCTAGCGGGGGTCGCGGAGAGACCCAGTACTTC. It codes for CAISAPSGGRGETQYF.

The chain joins TRBV10-3 to TRBJ1-4; D is possibly TRBD1 (5 bases). V was cut by 2 bases and J by 8 bases, with 12 bases left in between. The CDR3 consists of 14 residues. Germline V gene lookup returns CDR1 ENHRY and CDR2 SYGVKD. The CDR3 DNA reads as TGTGCCATCAGTGAGGAACAAAGGGGCGAAAAACTGTTTTTT. Protein sequence: CAISEEQRGEKLFF.

The chain couples TRBV24-1 to TRBJ1-2; 8 positions agree with TRBD1. The CDR3 consists of 14 residues. V lost 5 bases and J lost 8; bases outside the gene matches: 9. CDR1 and CDR2 (germline): KGHDR, SFDVKD. The CDR3 region has the DNA TGTGCCACCAGTGCCACGGACAGGGTGGACGGCTACACCTTC. This sequence encodes CATSATDRVDGYTF.

The J gene is TRBJ1-6, the V gene TRBV6-5; a possible D gene is TRBD1 (5 bases). Trimming took 6 bases from V and 9 from J, leaving 15 bases between them. The CDR3 spans 14 residues. CDR1 MNHEY and CDR2 SVGAGI come from the germline V gene. This chain's CDR3 is CASSQGTTSSPLHF. DNA of the CDR3: TGTGCCAGCAGCCAAGGGACTACTAGTTCACCCCTCCACTTT.

This clone occurred a few times. This rearrangement joins TRBV19 to TRBJ2-6; TRBD1 matches 8 bases. V was clipped by 7 bases and J by 7 bases; unmatched bases: 3. In germline, CDR1 is LNHDA, CDR2 SQIVND (reference sequence). This CDR3 spans 13 amino acids. DNA for the CDR3: TGTGCCAGTAAGGACAGGGCTGCCAACGTCCTGACTTTC. Its translation is CASKDRAANVLTF.

This clone appeared once. The chain is built from TRBV2 and TRBJ1-5; a weak D match, TRBD1 (6 bases). Trimming took 5 bases from V and 4 from J, leaving 15 bases between them. Germline CDR1 reads SNHLY; CDR2 reads FYNNEI. The CDR3 loop spans 15 amino acids. The CDR3 protein is CASSPRGGSNQPQHF. The DNA of the CDR3 is TGTGCCAGCAGTCCAAGGGGGGGCAGTAATCAGCCCCAGCATTTT.

The rearrangement links TRBV5-4 to TRBJ2-6, with 9 positions matching TRBD1. The V gene end was trimmed by 8 bases and the J gene end by 0 bases; junction bases not matched to a gene: 9. This CDR3 has 17 amino acids. Germline CDR1 and CDR2: SGHNT and YYREEE (reference sequence). CDR3 in DNA: TGTGCCAGTTTGGGACAGGGCTCGTCCTCTGGGGCCAACGTCCTGACTTTC. Translation: CASLGQGSSSGANVLTF.

This clone has a single count. This sequence joins TRBV7-7 and TRBJ2-5; the match to TRBD2 covers 8 bases. The CDR3 contains 16 residues. From germline, CDR1 is SSHAT and CDR2 FNYEAQ (reference sequence). J lost 4 bases, V lost 0 bases, and 7 bases had no gene match. The DNA for the CDR3 is TGTGCCAGCAGCTTAGCGCCCGGGACTAGAGGAGAGACCCAGTACTTC. Encoded protein: CASSLAPGTRGETQYF.

This chain links TRBV7-3 with TRBJ2-1, with D tentatively TRBD2 (5 bases). This CDR3 has 15 amino acids. The germline gives CDR1 SGHTA, CDR2 FQGTGA. Trimming took 2 bases from V and 9 from J, leaving 17 bases between them. CDR3 sequence reads: CASSLGWLASSEQFF. The CDR3 region has the DNA TGTGCCAGCAGCTTAGGTTGGCTAGCAAGTAGTGAGCAGTTCTTC.

This clone has only a few counts. This rearrangement joins TRBV18 to TRBJ1-4, with 11 nucleotides matching TRBD1. V lost 2 bases to trimming and J lost 7 bases; unmatched junction nucleotides: 9. CDR1 and CDR2 from the germline V gene are KGHSH and LQKENI. This CDR3 comprises 17 residues. The CDR3 here is CASSPRTDRGLGEKLFF. DNA for the CDR3: TGTGCCAGCTCACCAAGAACGGACAGGGGGCTTGGTGAAAAACTGTTTTTT.